A selection of T cell receptor beta chains follows, all from one sample in a study of Tregs in tolerant kidney transplant recipients. Data came from immunoSEQ multiplex PCR; TCRdb stores just in-frame clones and leaves some out. The sample contains about 15,000 clones, around 53% of which appear only once. Their antigens remain unidentified. The source material was CD4+ T cells from blood cultured with allogeneic cells, sampled before the transplant. These receptors were collected from a human patient who received a combined kidney and bone marrow transplant. The conserved cysteine and the conserved F or W are not part of the CDR3 here. Fields, in order: V gene, J gene, CDR3 protein.

V: TRBV7-2
J: TRBJ1-4
CDR3: ASSLAGTANEKLF

V: TRBV11-1
J: -
CDR3: ASSPGAGQGSYEQY

V: TRBV6-4
J: TRBJ2-2
CDR3: ASSGLDTGELF

V: TRBV30
J: TRBJ1-1
CDR3: AWNPGQANTEAF

V: TRBV7-2
J: TRBJ1-5
CDR3: ASSLDRSNQPQH

V: TRBV7-3
J: TRBJ2-6
CDR3: ASSLSAAVSGANVLT

V: TRBV4-1
J: TRBJ1-5
CDR3: ASSQQGNGNQPQH

V: TRBV2
J: TRBJ2-5
CDR3: ASSEGGLAGGPRTQY

V: TRBV27
J: TRBJ1-2
CDR3: ASSLNGRNNYGYT

V: TRBV12-5
J: TRBJ1-1
CDR3: ASGSSYSGGANTEAF

V: TRBV19
J: TRBJ1-5
CDR3: ASRSGQGLFWPQH

V: TRBV7-3
J: TRBJ2-7
CDR3: ASSLSGPTYEQY

V: TRBV11-3
J: TRBJ2-1
CDR3: ASSLAGGPSNEQF

V: TRBV5-1
J: TRBJ2-1
CDR3: ASSWTSGRDSYNEQF

V: TRBV5-1
J: TRBJ1-6
CDR3: ASSLAVRGVSPLH

V: TRBV5-1
J: TRBJ2-5
CDR3: ASSLAGWETQY

V: TRBV6-4
J: TRBJ2-2
CDR3: ASSAHSPNTGELF

V: TRBV16
J: TRBJ2-1
CDR3: ASSLSSSSYNEQF

V: TRBV6-4
J: TRBJ2-4
CDR3: ARQGVAKNIQY

V: TRBV5-1
J: TRBJ1-4
CDR3: ASRPGTRWDEKLF

V: TRBV28
J: TRBJ1-2
CDR3: ASRQGNLNYGYT

V: TRBV7-2
J: TRBJ2-3
CDR3: ASSFSSGNRDTQY

V: TRBV25-1
J: TRBJ2-7
CDR3: ASSEGGGRPYEQY

V: TRBV28
J: TRBJ1-6
CDR3: ASLPGGGDNSPLH

V: TRBV6-6
J: TRBJ1-2
CDR3: ASSYSSFQQGPGYT

V: TRBV11-3
J: TRBJ1-4
CDR3: ASSLGPRGGYNEKLF

V: TRBV9
J: TRBJ1-2
CDR3: ASSSSNYGYT

V: TRBV6-1
J: TRBJ1-2
CDR3: ASSERGGQGNFGYT

V: TRBV5-1
J: TRBJ1-3
CDR3: ASSAEARDRFSGNTIY

V: TRBV19
J: TRBJ2-1
CDR3: ASSKMGGRQSEQF